The 4 T cell receptor beta chains listed next were all sequenced from one sample in a study of memory CD4+ T cells and cytomegalovirus serostatus. Single viable CD3+CD4+CD8-CD45RO+ cells were sorted as the memory CD4+ T cells. Profiling relied on immunoSEQ multiplex PCR, and the TCRdb table lists in-frame clones only, not all of them. This table has around 33,000 clones, around four fifths appearing once. The specimen sequenced was memory CD4+ T cells from blood. All receptors derive from an adult in good health and CMV-seronegative. Some clones in this sample may be carry-over from other donors' samples.

The chain combines TRBV5-1 with TRBJ1-2, with 7 bases lining up with TRBD1. This CDR3 contains 15 residues. From germline, CDR1 is SGHRS and CDR2 YFSETQ. V shed 4 bases, J shed 1 base, and the junction held 7 bases outside the gene matches. CDR3 DNA sequence: TGCGCCAGCAGCCCTCAGGCAGGGGGTAACTATGGCTACACCTTC. Protein product: CASSPQAGGNYGYTF. Full variable domain (missing parts from reference TRBV5-1 and TRBJ1-2): KAGVTQTPRYLIKTRGQQVTLSCSPISGHRSVSWYQQTPGQGLQFLFEYFSETQRNKGNFPGRFSGRQFSNSRSEMNVSTLELGDSALYLCASSPQAGGNYGYTFGSGTRLTVV.

The genes are TRBV6-1 and TRBJ2-7, with 11 bases aligning to TRBD2. This CDR3 is 14 amino acids long. V was clipped by 6 bases and J by 2 bases; unmatched bases: 3. Germline CDR1 reads MNHNS; CDR2 reads SASEGT. This CDR3 reads CASRGLAVTYEQYF. CDR3 bases: TGTGCCAGCAGGGGACTAGCGGTTACCTACGAGCAGTACTTC.

The chain recombines TRBV27 with TRBJ1-2; TRBD1 agrees at 8 bases. CDR1 is MNHEY, CDR2 SMNVEV, per germline (reference sequence). The CDR3 totals 14 residues. Trimming at V came to 5 bases and at J to 8 bases, leaving 10 bases not matched to a gene. The CDR3 nucleotides are TGTGCCAGCAGTCCGAGGACAGGGTGGAAAGGCTACACCTTC. This sequence encodes CASSPRTGWKGYTF.

The chain is built from TRBV18 and TRBJ2-3; D remains unclear. The CDR3 is made up of 15 amino acids. Looked up from germline, CDR1 is KGHSH and CDR2 is LQKENI. The V end was cut by 2 bases, the J end by 2 bases, with 11 bases between. CDR3 residues: CASSPTTAYTDTQYF. As DNA, the CDR3 is TGTGCCAGCTCACCAACAACAGCATACACAGATACGCAGTATTTT. Looking up the rest from reference TRBV18 and TRBJ2-3 gives the full variable domain: NAGVMQNPRHLVRRRGQEARLRCSPMKGHSHVYWYRQLPEEGLKFMVYLQKENIIDESGMPKERFSAEFPKEGPSILRIQQVVRGDSAAYFCASSPTTAYTDTQYFGPGTRLTVL.